The rows below give T cell receptor beta chains drawn from one sample of a study of control samples from healthy donors and cancer patients. Sequencing used immunoSEQ multiplex PCR; TCRdb keeps in-frame clones, though not all of them. This table holds fewer than 110,000 clones, approximately 90% found once. Sequenced: blood. Receptors originate from a man aged 25 to 40 in good health. Both conserved end residues are part of each CDR3. The D gene is left open where the match is weak. The listing skips clone size in some rows; elsewhere it reads once, few, many or a size class.

clone size,D gene,J gene,V gene,CDR3 protein,CDR3 DNA
once,TRBD2,TRBJ2-7,TRBV4-3,CASSGSGSYEQYF,TGCGCCAGCAGCGGCAGCGGGAGTTACGAGCAGTACTTC
NA,NA,TRBJ2-3,TRBV7-9,CAGQAAGNTDTQYF,TGTGCCGGACAGGCAGCGGGGAACACAGATACGCAGTATTTT
NA,TRBD1,TRBJ1-2,TRBV10-3,CAISEPTPNRGRGYTF,TGTGCCATCAGTGAGCCAACGCCGAACAGGGGGCGAGGCTACACCTTC
NA,NA,TRBJ2-3,TRBV9,CASSVDGRGGFTDTQYF,TGTGCCAGCAGCGTAGATGGCAGGGGCGGTTTTACAGATACGCAGTATTTT
NA,NA,TRBJ2-5,TRBV28,CASSFGRKETQYF,TGTGCCAGCAGTTTCGGCAGGAAAGAGACCCAGTACTTC
NA,NA,TRBJ1-1,TRBV6-2/TRBV6-3,CASSYLGVAFF,TGTGCCAGCAGTTACTTAGGTGTAGCTTTCTTT
NA,NA,TRBJ1-2,TRBV19,CASFLAWNYGYTF,TGTGCCAGTTTTCTAGCTTGGAACTATGGCTACACCTTC
NA,NA,TRBJ1-1,TRBV6-5,CASSFPGMGDTEAFF,TGTGCCAGCAGTTTTCCCGGGATGGGGGATACTGAAGCTTTCTTT
NA,TRBD1,TRBJ2-1,TRBV19,CASTQGANEQFF,TGTGCCAGTACACAGGGGGCCAATGAGCAGTTCTTC
NA,NA,TRBJ2-1,TRBV30,CAWSRRASYNEQFF,TGTGCCTGGAGTCGAAGGGCCTCCTACAATGAGCAGTTCTTC
NA,TRBD1,TRBJ1-5,TRBV5-6,CASSFGWGGGQRNQPQHF,TGTGCCAGCAGCTTCGGTTGGGGAGGGGGCCAGCGCAATCAGCCCCAGCATTTT
NA,TRBD1,TRBJ2-2,TRBV3-1/TRBV3-2,CASSRLQGTGNTGELFF,TGTGCCAGCAGTCGACTTCAGGGGACAGGGAACACCGGGGAGCTGTTTTTT
NA,NA,TRBJ1-1,TRBV5-1,CASSLTLSTEAFF,TGCGCCAGCAGCTTGACTCTATCCACTGAAGCTTTCTTT
NA,NA,TRBJ1-1,TRBV12-3/TRBV12-4,CASSSIGGTEAFF,TGTGCCAGCAGTTCAATCGGGGGGACTGAAGCTTTCTTT
NA,NA,TRBJ1-6,TRBV11-2,CASSLEGTLGSPLHF,TGTGCCAGCAGCTTAGAGGGAACCCTGGGTTCACCCCTCCACTTT
NA,NA,TRBJ1-6,TRBV7-2,CASSPGKPPLHF,TGTGCCAGCAGCCCAGGGAAACCACCCCTCCACTTT
NA,NA,TRBJ2-3,TRBV4-2,CASSQGDTQYF,TGTGCCAGCAGCCAAGGAGATACGCAGTATTTT
NA,NA,TRBJ2-1,TRBV2,CASSEARAGEQFF,TGTGCCAGCAGTGAAGCGCGGGCGGGCGAGCAGTTCTTC
NA,NA,TRBJ1-2,TRBV7-3,CASSSRAVGYGYTF,TGTGCCAGCAGCTCCCGGGCCGTTGGCTATGGCTACACCTTC
NA,NA,TRBJ1-2,TRBV10-3,CAIRYTSAYTF,TGTGCCATCAGATACACCTCTGCCTACACCTTC
NA,NA,TRBJ2-3,TRBV20-1,CSASWGDTQYF,TGCAGTGCTAGTTGGGGAGATACGCAGTATTTT
few,NA,TRBJ1-1,TRBV25-1,CASSATDRVTEAFF,TGTGCCAGCAGTGCCACGGATAGGGTCACTGAAGCTTTCTTT
NA,TRBD1,TRBJ2-1,TRBV4-1,CASREDRGTYNEQFF,TGCGCCAGCAGAGAGGACAGGGGGACTTACAATGAGCAGTTCTTC
NA,NA,TRBJ1-1,TRBV15,CATSRPGGGNTEAFF,TGTGCCACCAGCAGACCCGGTGGCGGGAACACTGAAGCTTTCTTT
NA,TRBD1,TRBJ1-1,TRBV10-3,CAISELGQGSFAEAFF,TGTGCCATCAGTGAATTGGGACAGGGAAGCTTCGCTGAAGCTTTCTTT
NA,TRBD2,TRBJ2-1,TRBV5-1,CASSPLLAGGANEQFF,TGCGCCAGCAGCCCGCTATTAGCGGGGGGGGCCAATGAGCAGTTCTTC
NA,NA,TRBJ1-1,TRBV5-1,CASSDKRNTEAFF,TGCGCCAGCAGCGACAAGCGGAACACTGAAGCTTTCTTT
NA,NA,TRBJ1-5,TRBV21-1,CASIGTGDQPQHF,TGTGCCAGCATCGGGACAGGGGATCAGCCCCAGCATTTT
NA,NA,TRBJ2-1,TRBV29-1,CSVENQISYNEQFF,TGCAGCGTTGAGAATCAGATCTCCTACAATGAGCAGTTCTTC
NA,NA,TRBJ1-6,TRBV7-2,CASSFKVGGRSPLHF,TGTGCCAGCAGCTTCAAAGTGGGGGGCAGATCACCCCTCCACTTT
NA,NA,TRBJ1-4,TRBV5-5,CASSWTLGEKLFF,TGTGCCAGCAGCTGGACGTTGGGTGAAAAACTGTTTTTT
NA,NA,TRBJ2-7,TRBV3-1/TRBV3-2,CASSYSGALSYEQYF,TGTGCCAGCAGCTACAGTGGAGCCCTATCCTACGAGCAGTACTTC
NA,NA,TRBJ2-7,TRBV28,CASSLYGATYEQYF,TGTGCCAGCAGTTTATATGGAGCGACCTACGAGCAGTACTTC
NA,NA,TRBJ2-5,TRBV7-9,CASSLWGADVETQYF,TGTGCCAGCAGCTTATGGGGCGCGGACGTAGAGACCCAGTACTTC
once,NA,TRBJ1-4,TRBV5-1,CASSLVGTTNEKLFF,TGCGCCAGCAGCTTGGTGGGGACAACTAATGAAAAACTGTTTTTT
few,NA,TRBJ1-1,TRBV6-1,CASSEARGMNTEAFF,TGTGCCAGCAGTGAAGCGCGAGGCATGAACACTGAAGCTTTCTTT
NA,TRBD1,TRBJ1-4,TRBV19,CASSSGLVGTVNEKLFF,TGTGCCAGTAGTTCCGGATTGGTAGGGACAGTAAATGAAAAACTGTTTTTT
few,NA,TRBJ2-7,TRBV7-2,CASRRGTDSYEQYF,TGTGCCAGCAGGCGAGGGACGGACTCCTACGAGCAGTACTTC
NA,NA,TRBJ2-1,TRBV27,CASSSKSTRTFSYNEQFF,TGTGCCAGCAGTTCCAAGTCGACTAGAACGTTCTCCTACAATGAGCAGTTCTTC
NA,NA,TRBJ2-3,TRBV5-3,CARSLIKVSSDTQYF,TGTGCCAGAAGCTTGATCAAGGTATCCTCAGATACGCAGTATTTT
NA,NA,TRBJ1-5,TRBV4-3,CASSQDRSGGQPQHF,TGCGCCAGCAGCCAAGATAGATCAGGAGGCCAGCCCCAGCATTTT
NA,NA,TRBJ1-2,TRBV27,CASSLWAGEGGYTF,TGTGCCAGCAGTTTATGGGCAGGGGAGGGTGGCTACACCTTC
NA,NA,TRBJ1-3,TRBV5-6,CASSSLGASGVSGNTIYF,TGTGCCAGCAGCTCTTTGGGAGCGTCAGGGGTCTCTGGAAACACCATATATTTT
once,NA,TRBJ1-1,TRBV3-1/TRBV3-2,CASSPRDRQQTEAFF,TGTGCCAGCAGCCCAAGGGATAGACAACAAACTGAAGCTTTCTTT
NA,NA,TRBJ2-3,TRBV2,CASRSRTGSTDTQYF,TGTGCCAGCAGGTCTCGGACTGGTAGCACAGATACGCAGTATTTT
NA,TRBD1,TRBJ2-3,TRBV6-4,CASSGTGGEDTQYF,TGTGCCAGCAGTGGGACAGGGGGCGAAGATACGCAGTATTTT
NA,TRBD1,TRBJ2-1,TRBV24-1,CATSDLQERGHEQFF,TGTGCCACCAGTGATTTGCAGGAGAGGGGGCATGAGCAGTTCTTC
NA,NA,TRBJ2-7,TRBV7-4,CASSLAAGPLGGEQYF,TGTGCCAGCAGCTTAGCCGCAGGGCCTCTCGGGGGCGAGCAGTACTTC
NA,TRBD2,TRBJ2-1,TRBV5-5,CASTLAGGEFLEQFF,TGTGCCAGCACCTTAGCGGGGGGCGAGTTCCTTGAGCAGTTCTTC
NA,NA,TRBJ2-7,TRBV6-5,CASSRTFTEQYF,TGTGCCAGCAGTCGGACATTTACCGAGCAGTACTTC
NA,NA,TRBJ2-5,TRBV11-2,CASSLGGAPQETQYF,TGTGCCAGCAGCTTAGGGGGGGCGCCCCAAGAGACCCAGTACTTC
NA,TRBD1,TRBJ2-2,TRBV24-1,CATSPNDRAGELFF,TGTGCCACCAGTCCAAATGACAGGGCCGGGGAGCTGTTTTTT
NA,TRBD1,TRBJ2-7,TRBV10-2,CASRNRGEKGEQYF,TGCGCCAGCAGGAACAGGGGGGAGAAGGGCGAGCAGTACTTC
NA,TRBD1,TRBJ1-4,TRBV18,CASSPAGTGSREKLFF,TGTGCCAGCTCACCCGCCGGGACAGGGTCCCGAGAAAAACTGTTTTTT